The 5 T cell receptor beta chains listed next were all sequenced from one sample in a study of T cell repertoires in cytomegalovirus infection. MiXCR, applied by TCRdb to the reads, yields one record per CDR3 protein. This table has 100,000 or so distinct CDR3 sequences, approximately 45% appearing once. These receptors lack a known antigen. This specimen was CD8+ T cells from cultured PBMCs, taken from culture after CMV antigen stimulation. Receptor source: a human donor in good health (CMV status not recorded). Some clones in this sample may be carry-over from other donors' samples.

The chain carries TRBV12-3 or TRBV12-4 and TRBJ2-1, with no clear D. Trimming pared 7 bases from V and 7 bases from J, leaving 8 bases between. CDR3 length: 11 residues. CDR3 DNA sequence: TGTGCCAGCAACCTGGGGAATGAGCAGTTCTTC. Its protein product is CASNLGNEQFF.

V is TRBV27 and J is TRBJ2-4; the D gene is possibly TRBD1 (5 bases). V was pared by 0 bases and J by 3 bases, with 6 bases between. The CDR3 has 14 residues. Germline CDR1 reads MNHEY; CDR2 reads SMNVEV (reference sequence). This CDR3 is CASSLSGVKNIQYF. The CDR3, as DNA: TGTGCCAGCAGTTTATCAGGGGTCAAAAACATTCAGTACTTC.

This clonotype was counted ten times or more. This chain uses TRBV7-2 with TRBJ2-3; 9 bases match TRBD2. The CDR3 sequence is 18 residues long. V lost 1 base to trimming and J lost 7 bases; unmatched junction nucleotides: 15. Per the germline V gene, CDR1 is SGHTA and CDR2 is FQGNSA. The CDR3 nucleotides are TGTGCCAGCAGCTTAGAGGCGGGGGGGCCGGGTTGGGGTCATACGCAGTATTTT. It specifies CASSLEAGGPGWGHTQYF.

The CDR3 DNA sequence: TGTGCCAGCAGCTTATATAAGGGGGAAAGCACAGATACGCAGTATTTT. As protein: CASSLYKGESTDTQYF. The rearrangement links TRBV7-2 to TRBJ2-3, with D possibly matching TRBD1 (6 bases). The CDR3 is 16 amino acids. Germline V gene sequence: CDR1 SGHTA, CDR2 FQGNSA. The V and J ends lost 2 bases and 0 bases respectively, with 12 bases between them. Full variable domain (outside the CDR3, taken from reference TRBV7-2 and TRBJ2-3): GAGVSQSPSNKVTEKGKDVELRCDPISGHTALYWYRQSLGQGLEFLIYFQGNSAPDKSGLPSDRFSAERTGGSVSTLTIQRTQQEDSAVYLCASSLYKGESTDTQYFGPGTRLTVL.

The chain couples TRBV20-1 to TRBJ2-3, with TRBD2 matching over 8 bases. The CDR3 totals 14 residues. Germline V gene lookup returns CDR1 DFQATT and CDR2 SNEGSKA (reference sequence). J was trimmed by 2 bases and V by 3 bases; bases with no gene match: 4. This CDR3 is CSASGGVDTDTQYF. The CDR3 coding sequence is TGCAGTGCTAGCGGGGGGGTTGACACAGATACGCAGTATTTT.